Listed here is a single T cell receptor (beta chain). Its antigen has not been determined. Nothing much larger sits one base from this clone, and base qualities are not available. ICON enrollment began in 2016, and the last patient was enrolled in September 2018. From a subcohort of some 76 patients, fresh tumor and matched uninvolved tissue were collected for in-depth immune analyses, including TCR sequencing. DNA isolated from bulk tissue, without cell sorting, was used for TCR sequencing. The sample originates from a study of tumor-infiltrating lymphocytes in localized non-small cell lung cancer (dated by TCRdb to 2020 to 2022). Looking at the study overall: The cohort covered several histologies, both smokers and never-smokers, and patients whose samples were collected after neoadjuvant chemotherapy. The overall ICON cohort comprised 150 or so surgical patients with localized non-small cell lung cancer whose tumors were resected. Each patient provided resected tumor tissue plus uninvolved lung tissue from the same patient, with the uninvolved lung tissue described as non-adjacent to the tumor. A total of 50 or so patients were included in the paired tumor versus uninvolved lung comparison of immunoSEQ T-cell fraction. TCR sequencing was one of several integrated assays, alongside flow cytometry, multiplex immunofluorescence, RNA-seq, exome sequencing and proteomics, applied to the same patients.

Relative to germline, V is 0 bases shorter and J is 4 bases shorter, with 19 bases between their ends. Sequences SGHRS (CDR1) and YFSETQ (CDR2) are obtained from the germline V gene. The CDR3 sequence holds 17 residues, the cysteine and phenylalanine included. Just CDR3 DNA is preserved here, 51 bases in frame from base 1. The immunoSEQ assay used for TCR sequencing gave the T-cell fraction in both tumor and uninvolved lung tissue. On the authors' methods: In the survival analysis, patients were divided into a high T-cell fraction group (upper tertile) and a low T-cell fraction group (lower two tertiles), and the two groups were compared using a log-rank test. A signed-rank test was used to test paired tumor versus uninvolved lung differences in T-cell fraction. The table comes from immuneACCESS by way of TCRdb, which keeps in-frame sequences with V and J called. Part of the clones is missing from these tables; in studies checked, under half for an unresolved V gene and the rest for unknown reasons. V and J calls plus clone size are reproduced from that table; the DNA served to infer D and trimming. The sample contains 15,000 to 20,000 clones, approximately 84% of them found a single time. The ten biggest clones cover 4.9% of the sample.

Summary of the overall study and its limitations: The TCR-derived T-cell fraction showed no difference between the flow cytometry-defined immunotypes IM1 (good prognosis) and IM2 (poor prognosis). Since assay coverage differed from patient to patient depending on how much tissue was available, TCR sequencing was done for only a subset of the cohort. Consistent with immunofluorescence CD3 counts, TCRbeta sequencing supported greater T cell infiltration in tumors than in uninvolved lung tissue. Recurrence-free survival showed no association with tumor T-cell fraction measured by TCR sequencing (p = 0.61). Because different assays used different pieces of the same tissue, intratumor heterogeneity could not be separated from technical variation.

The specimen sequenced was lung tumor tissue. The rearranged chain carries TRBV5-1 and TRBJ2-5, with the D call perhaps TRBD1 or TRBD2, as 6 bases match in each case. The receptor was derived from a human donor with non-small cell lung cancer. CDR3 region: CASSLAAVGGGGETQYF. The DNA sequence is as follows: TGCGCCAGCAGCTTGGCCGCGGTCGGGGGCGGAGGAGAGACCCAGTACTTC. The variable domain in full, with residues beyond the CDR3 obtained from the reference TRBV5-1 and TRBJ2-5 genes, is KAGVTQTPRYLIKTRGQQVTLSCSPISGHRSVSWYQQTPGQGLQFLFEYFSETQRNKGNFPGRFSGRQFSNSRSEMNVSTLELGDSALYLCASSLAAVGGGGETQYFGPGTRLLVL.